The 13 T cell receptor beta chains below come from one sample, sequenced in a study of blood T cell repertoires in COVID-19. The assay was immunoSEQ multiplex PCR, and TCRdb's table has in-frame clones only and misses some. The profile shows some 90,000 clones, approximately 87% of them singletons. What was sequenced was peripheral blood. Every receptor here comes from a human donor in a cohort sampled during active COVID-19.

This chain links TRBV11-2 with TRBJ1-4; D remains ambiguous. The V gene's germline CDR1 is SGHAT and CDR2 FQNNGV. The CDR3 is 17 residues long. V shed 0 bases and J shed 4 bases, with 15 bases lying between them. CDR3 residues: CASSLDIAPGYNEKLFF. The CDR3, as DNA: TGTGCCAGCAGCTTAGATATCGCTCCGGGATATAATGAAAAACTGTTTTTT.

The gene calls are TRBV4-3 and TRBJ2-5, with TRBD1 identical over 11 bases. V lost 4 bases to trimming and J lost 5 bases; unmatched junction nucleotides: 6. The length of the CDR3 is 15 residues. Per germline, CDR1 LGHNA and CDR2 YSLEER. In nucleotides, the CDR3 is TGCGCCAGCAGCCCGGGACAGGGGGTTGGTGAGACCCAGTACTTC. Its translation: CASSPGQGVGETQYF.

The chain has TRBV28 and TRBJ2-1; 7 nucleotides line up with TRBD2. The CDR3 contains 16 residues. Germline loops: CDR1 MDHEN, CDR2 SYDVKM. V trimming: 5 bases; J trimming: 0 bases; junction bases outside the gene matches: 7. The CDR3 reads CASSPSGGSSYNEQFF. CDR3 DNA: TGTGCCAGCAGTCCCTCCGGGGGGAGCTCCTACAATGAGCAGTTCTTC.

The chain employs TRBV30 and TRBJ1-2; 9 positions match TRBD1. Per the germline V gene, CDR1 is GTSNPN and CDR2 is SVGIG (reference sequence). The CDR3 contains 17 residues. The V gene end was trimmed by 2 bases and the J gene end by 2 bases; junction bases not matched to a gene: 12. CDR3 residues: CAWSRAPTGTGNYGYTF. In DNA form, the CDR3 reads TGTGCCTGGAGTAGGGCCCCGACCGGGACAGGGAACTATGGCTACACCTTC.

The chain uses TRBV19 and TRBJ2-7; a possible D gene is TRBD2 (6 bases). The V and J ends lost 3 bases and 4 bases respectively, with 16 bases between them. The CDR3 is made up of 15 amino acids. Germline lookup yields CDR1 LNHDA and CDR2 SQIVND (reference sequence). The DNA for the CDR3 is TGTGCCAGTAGTATCCTTTTCGGGGGACGATACGAGCAGTACTTC. It is translated as CASSILFGGRYEQYF.

The rearrangement links TRBV2 to TRBJ1-5, with a tentative D call TRBD1 (6 bases). V gave up 6 bases and J gave up 2 bases, with 14 bases separating them. From germline, CDR1 is SNHLY and CDR2 FYNNEI. CDR3 length: 15 residues. CDR3 loop: CASRSTGGGNQPQHF. Here the CDR3 DNA reads TGTGCCAGCAGGTCGACAGGAGGAGGCAATCAGCCCCAGCATTTT.

Only one count was recorded for this clone. The V and J genes are TRBV7-8 and TRBJ2-3; D is unclear. CDR1 and CDR2 from the germline V gene are SGHVS and FQNEAQ. The CDR3 totals 12 residues. Trimming cost V 3 bases and J 2 bases, with 3 bases left between them. The CDR3 region is CASSFNTDTQYF. The CDR3 nucleotides are TGTGCCAGCAGCTTCAACACAGATACGCAGTATTTT.

The gene calls are TRBV3-1 (or the pseudogene TRBV3-2) and TRBJ1-3; maybe TRBD1 (5 bases). Germline V CDR1 and CDR2: LGHDT, YNNKEL (reference sequence). This CDR3 comprises 15 residues. Trimming stripped 3 bases from V and 0 bases from J, with 9 bases between. CDR3 DNA: TGTGCCAGCAGCCAGGTACAGGTCTCTGGAAACACCATATATTTT. Its translation is CASSQVQVSGNTIYF.

The chain couples TRBV28 to TRBJ2-6, with TRBD2 as a possible D gene (6 bases). The CDR3 totals 17 residues. The V and J ends lost 4 bases and 0 bases respectively, with 13 bases between them. Germline values: CDR1 MDHEN, CDR2 SYDVKM. The CDR3 DNA sequence: TGTGCCAGCAGTTCCCCCGGGAGAAACTCTGGGGCCAACGTCCTGACTTTC. Its protein is CASSSPGRNSGANVLTF.

The chain employs TRBV9 and TRBJ2-5; 7 bases fit TRBD2. Trimming took 3 bases from V and 5 from J; bases not matched to a gene: 10. The CDR3 sequence is 15 residues long. Germline V gene lookup returns CDR1 SGDLS and CDR2 YYNGEE. The CDR3 spells CASSAWEGSRETQYF. The CDR3 bases are TGTGCCAGCAGCGCCTGGGAGGGGAGTAGGGAGACCCAGTACTTC.

V gene TRBV19 combines with J gene TRBJ1-4; TRBD1 is a possible D gene (6 bases). Germline loops: CDR1 LNHDA, CDR2 SQIVND (reference sequence). V was shortened by 7 bases and J by 5 bases, with 11 bases between the two germline ends. The CDR3 has 13 residues. The DNA for the CDR3 is TGTGCCAGTAAGATACAGGGAAATGAAAAACTGTTTTTT. Translating it yields CASKIQGNEKLFF. Based on the CDR3 plus reference TRBV19 and TRBJ1-4, the full variable domain is DGGITQSPKYLFRKEGQNVTLSCEQNLNHDAMYWYRQDPGQGLRLIYYSQIVNDFQKGDIAEGYSVSREKKESFPLTVTSAQKNPTAFYLCASKIQGNEKLFFGSGTQLSVL.

V usage is TRBV19 and J usage is TRBJ2-2; 9 bases are a match to TRBD1. The junction had 4 bases not matched to a gene; V was cut back by 6 bases and J by 5 bases. The germline V gene encodes CDR1 LNHDA and CDR2 SQIVND (reference sequence). This CDR3 has 14 amino acids. Here the CDR3 DNA reads TGTGCCAGTAGCGTGACAGGGGGAACCGGGGAGCTGTTTTTT. Its protein product is CASSVTGGTGELFF.

The chain links TRBV7-2 to TRBJ2-7; TRBD2 aligns across 12 bases. V lost 1 base to trimming and J lost 3 bases; unmatched junction nucleotides: 7. CDR3 length equals 17 residues. The germline V gene has CDR1 SGHTA and CDR2 FQGNSA. This CDR3 is CASSLDHTSGRIYEQYF. The CDR3 DNA is TGTGCCAGCAGCTTAGACCATACTAGCGGGAGGATCTACGAGCAGTACTTC.